The sequence of this T cell receptor (beta chain) was determined in a study of control samples from healthy donors and cancer patients. Assay used: immunoSEQ multiplex PCR; TCRdb lists only in-frame clones, some missing. The data show fewer than 100,000 clones, roughly 86% seen once. This receptor was taken from a woman aged 55 to 70 in good health. The specimen was blood.

The CDR3 protein is CASSLSPLVNSNQPQHF. The CDR3 region has the DNA TGTGCCAGCAGTTTAAGTCCGTTAGTTAATAGCAATCAGCCCCAGCATTTT. The V and J genes are TRBV28 and TRBJ1-5, with unresolved D. CDR3 length equals 17 residues. Trimming pared 2 bases from V and 0 bases from J, leaving 14 bases between. The germline V gene has CDR1 MDHEN and CDR2 SYDVKM. Full variable domain (rest looked up from reference TRBV28 and TRBJ1-5): DVKVTQSSRYLVKRTGEKVFLECVQDMDHENMFWYRQDPGLGLRLIYFSYDVKMKEKGDIPEGYSVSREKKERFSLILESASTNQTSMYLCASSLSPLVNSNQPQHFGDGTRLSIL.